The following is a T cell receptor beta chain sequence with its context. TCRdb keeps only in-frame clones here, not all; method: immunoSEQ multiplex PCR. Of around 50,000 clones in the sample, roughly 90% were seen once. This sample is part of a study of OX40 agonist ivuxolimab in advanced cancers. The germline CDR1 and CDR2 sequences are SGHAT and FQNNGV. Unmatched junction bases numbered 4, after V lost 7 bases and J lost 1 base. The CDR3 has 13 residues. The V gene is TRBV11-2, the J gene TRBJ2-7; 7 bases agree with TRBD2. The material was CD4+ or CD8+ T cells sorted from blood, obtained in a trial of the OX40 agonist ivuxolimab. This clonotype originated in an adult with an advanced solid tumor such as melanoma, head and neck, liver or kidney cancer. CDR3 in DNA: TGTGCCAGCAAAGGCGGGGGATCCTACGAGCAGTACTTC. Protein product: CASKGGGSYEQYF.